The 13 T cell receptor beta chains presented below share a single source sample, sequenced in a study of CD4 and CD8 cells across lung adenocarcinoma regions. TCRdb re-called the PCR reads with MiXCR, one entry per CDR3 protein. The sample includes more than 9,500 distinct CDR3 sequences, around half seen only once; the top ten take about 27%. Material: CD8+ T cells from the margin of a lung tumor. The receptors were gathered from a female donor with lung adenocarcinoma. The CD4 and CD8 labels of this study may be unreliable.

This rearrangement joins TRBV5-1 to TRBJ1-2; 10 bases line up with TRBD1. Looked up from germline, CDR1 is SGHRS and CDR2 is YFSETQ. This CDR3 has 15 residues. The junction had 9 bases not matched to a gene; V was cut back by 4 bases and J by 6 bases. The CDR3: CASSPGDRGTDGYTF. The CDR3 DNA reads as TGCGCCAGCAGCCCGGGGGACAGGGGTACGGATGGCTACACCTTC.

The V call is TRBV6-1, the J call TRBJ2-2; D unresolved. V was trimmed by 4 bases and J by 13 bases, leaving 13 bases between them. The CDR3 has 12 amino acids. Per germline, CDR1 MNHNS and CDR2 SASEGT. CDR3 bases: TGTGCCAGCAGTGGGAGTTCCGGTGCGCTGTTTTTT. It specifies CASSGSSGALFF.

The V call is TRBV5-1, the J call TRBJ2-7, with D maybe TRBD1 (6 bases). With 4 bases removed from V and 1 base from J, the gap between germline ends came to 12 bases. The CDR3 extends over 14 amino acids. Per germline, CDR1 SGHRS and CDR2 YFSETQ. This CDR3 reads CASSPRDISYEQYF. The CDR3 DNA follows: TGCGCCAGCAGCCCCCGGGACATTTCCTACGAGCAGTACTTC.

For the CDR3, the DNA is TGTGCCAGCGCGCGATCCACGGGGGCGCAAGAGACCCAGTACTTC. It translates to CASARSTGAQETQYF. This rearrangement joins TRBV7-2 to TRBJ2-5, with D tentatively TRBD1 or TRBD2 (6 bases each). From germline, CDR1 is SGHTA and CDR2 FQGNSA. This CDR3 region has 15 residues. Between the trimmed V and J ends, which lost 8 bases and 2 bases, there was a span of 18 bases.

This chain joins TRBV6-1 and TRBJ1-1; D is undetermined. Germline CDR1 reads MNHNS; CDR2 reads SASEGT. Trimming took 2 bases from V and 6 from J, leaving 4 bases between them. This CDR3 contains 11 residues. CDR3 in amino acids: CASSESSEAFF. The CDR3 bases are TGTGCCAGCAGTGAAAGCTCTGAAGCTTTCTTT.

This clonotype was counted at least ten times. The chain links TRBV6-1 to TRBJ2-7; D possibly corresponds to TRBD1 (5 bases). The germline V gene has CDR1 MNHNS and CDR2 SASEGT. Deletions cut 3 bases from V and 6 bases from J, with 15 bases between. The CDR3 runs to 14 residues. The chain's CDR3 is CASSDLQGVTEQYF. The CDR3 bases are TGTGCCAGCAGTGACCTGCAAGGGGTAACCGAGCAGTACTTC.

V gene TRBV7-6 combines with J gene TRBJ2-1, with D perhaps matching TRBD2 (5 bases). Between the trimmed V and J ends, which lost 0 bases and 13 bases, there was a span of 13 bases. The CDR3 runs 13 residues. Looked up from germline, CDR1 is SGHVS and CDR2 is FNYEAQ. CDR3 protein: CASSLAERETQFF. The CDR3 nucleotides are TGTGCCAGCAGCTTAGCGGAGAGGGAGACCCAGTTCTTC.

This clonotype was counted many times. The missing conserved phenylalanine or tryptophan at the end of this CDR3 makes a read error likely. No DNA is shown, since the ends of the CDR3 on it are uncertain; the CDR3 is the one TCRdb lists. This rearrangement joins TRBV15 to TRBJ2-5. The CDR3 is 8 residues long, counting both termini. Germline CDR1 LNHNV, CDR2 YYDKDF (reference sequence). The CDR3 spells CPPAKQQL.

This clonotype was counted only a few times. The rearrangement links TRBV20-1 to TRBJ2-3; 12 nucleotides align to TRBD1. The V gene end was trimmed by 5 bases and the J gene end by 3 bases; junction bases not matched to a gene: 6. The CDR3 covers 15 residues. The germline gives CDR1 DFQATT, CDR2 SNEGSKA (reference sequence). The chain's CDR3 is CSARDRGRGTDTQYF. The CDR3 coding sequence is TGCAGTGCTCGGGACAGGGGGCGCGGGACAGATACGCAGTATTTT.

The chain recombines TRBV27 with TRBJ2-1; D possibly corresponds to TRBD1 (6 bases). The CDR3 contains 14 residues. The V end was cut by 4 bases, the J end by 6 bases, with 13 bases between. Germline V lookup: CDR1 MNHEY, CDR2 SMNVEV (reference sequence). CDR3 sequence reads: CASSSGTTSNEQFF. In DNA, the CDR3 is TGTGCCAGCAGTTCCGGGACAACCTCCAATGAGCAGTTCTTC.

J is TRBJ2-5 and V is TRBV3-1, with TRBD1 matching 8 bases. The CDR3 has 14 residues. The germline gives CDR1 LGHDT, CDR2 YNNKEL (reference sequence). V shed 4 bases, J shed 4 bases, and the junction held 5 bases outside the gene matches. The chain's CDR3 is CASSRSQGGETQYF. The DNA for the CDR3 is TGTGCCAGCAGCCGGTCACAGGGGGGAGAGACCCAGTACTTC.

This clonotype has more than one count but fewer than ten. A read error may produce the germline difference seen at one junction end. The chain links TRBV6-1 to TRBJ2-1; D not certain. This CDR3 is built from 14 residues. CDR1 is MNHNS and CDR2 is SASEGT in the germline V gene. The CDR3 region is CASSDLEPSGEQFF. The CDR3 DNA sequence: TGTGCCAGCAGTGATTTGGAGCCTTCCGGTGAGCAGTTTTTC.

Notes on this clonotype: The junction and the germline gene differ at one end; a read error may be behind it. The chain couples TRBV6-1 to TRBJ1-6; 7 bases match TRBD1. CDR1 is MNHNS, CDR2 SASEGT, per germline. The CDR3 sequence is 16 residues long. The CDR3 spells CASSEVLGQNNPPLHF. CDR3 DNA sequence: TGTGCCAGCAGTGAAGTGTTGGGACAGAATAATCCGCCCCTGCACTTT.